The 10 T cell receptor beta chains in this list originate from one sample, sequenced in a study of T cells after yellow fever vaccination. From the 5' RACE reads, TCRdb called clonotypes with MiXCR, one entry per CDR3 protein. Seen here are about 85,000 distinct CDR3 sequences, 13% observed once, and the top ten hold about 26%. The sample consisted of CD8+ T cells not binding an NS4B(214-222) dextramer, sorted from PBMCs, taken approximately 20 days after the first yellow fever vaccination. The source of these receptors is a man aged 18-30 years who received the YFV17D yellow fever vaccine.

The sample holds a few counts of this clonotype. The V gene is TRBV4-2, the J gene TRBJ2-2; D possibly matches TRBD1 or TRBD2 (6 bases each). The CDR3 loop spans 17 amino acids. Deletions cut 1 base from V and 2 bases from J, with 14 bases between. The germline CDR1 and CDR2 sequences are LGHNA and YNFKEQ. CDR3 sequence reads: CASSQVGGGPNTGELFF. CDR3 sequence (DNA): TGTGCCAGCAGCCAAGTCGGAGGGGGGCCTAACACCGGGGAGCTGTTTTTT.

This clonotype showed up just a few times. The rearrangement joins TRBV7-6 to TRBJ2-3, with a tentative D call TRBD1 (7 bases). V was clipped by 4 bases and J by 0 bases, with 14 bases between them. In germline, CDR1 is SGHVS, CDR2 FNYEAQ. This CDR3 has 16 residues. The chain's CDR3 is CASSSPGGLSTDTQYF. For the CDR3, the DNA is TGTGCCAGCAGCTCTCCAGGGGGACTTAGCACAGATACGCAGTATTTT.

This clonotype was seen a few times. V gene TRBV13 combines with J gene TRBJ2-5; D gene unclear. Trimming pared 0 bases from V and 5 bases from J, leaving 10 bases between. The CDR3 runs 14 residues. Germline CDR1 is PRHDT and CDR2 is FYEKMQ (reference sequence). In nucleotides, the CDR3 is TGTGCCAGCAGCTTAGGCCTCGGGCTGGAGACCCAGTACTTC. It codes for CASSLGLGLETQYF.

This clonotype came up a few times. V is TRBV6-1 and J is TRBJ1-1; D ambiguous. The CDR3 is 13 amino acids. V lost 2 bases and J 4 bases, leaving 8 bases between the germline ends. Per the germline V gene, CDR1 is MNHNS and CDR2 is SASEGT. The CDR3 loop reads CASSETPATEAFF. The CDR3 region has the DNA TGTGCCAGCAGTGAAACCCCAGCCACTGAAGCTTTCTTT.

This clonotype was found a few times. The chain is built from TRBV3-1 and TRBJ2-7; D is ambiguous. The CDR3 is made up of 13 amino acids. The ends were cut back, 0 bases at V and 3 bases at J, with 6 bases in the middle. Germline values: CDR1 LGHDT, CDR2 YNNKEL (reference sequence). CDR3 residues: CASSQDSVYEQYF. In nucleotides, the CDR3 is TGTGCCAGCAGCCAAGACTCAGTCTACGAGCAGTACTTC.

V is TRBV4-1 and J is TRBJ2-7, with D perhaps TRBD2 (6 bases). The V gene lost 5 bases and the J gene lost 7 bases, with 18 bases spanning the gap. This CDR3 is built from 14 residues. The V gene's germline CDR1 is MGHRA and CDR2 YSYEKL. The CDR3 reads CASSFMPGTGEQYF. The CDR3 nucleotides read TGCGCCAGCAGCTTTATGCCCGGGACTGGAGAGCAGTACTTC.

Many counts were recorded for this clonotype. The chain links TRBV10-3 to TRBJ2-7, with TRBD1 matching 8 bases. Germline CDR1 and CDR2: ENHRY and SYGVKD. V was clipped by 0 bases and J by 5 bases; unmatched bases: 3. The CDR3 extends over 14 amino acids. The CDR3 is CAISESNRGDEQYF. In nucleotides, the CDR3 is TGTGCCATCAGTGAGTCGAACAGGGGGGACGAGCAGTACTTC.

The chain recombines TRBV5-4 with TRBJ2-5; D unresolved. The CDR3 runs to 11 residues. Germline-derived CDR1 and CDR2 are SGHNT and YYREEE (reference sequence). V lost 7 bases and J 3 bases, leaving 7 bases between the germline ends. CDR3 in amino acids: CASGVKETQYF. CDR3 coding DNA: TGTGCCAGCGGAGTCAAAGAGACCCAGTACTTC.

The chain combines TRBV7-6 with TRBJ2-7; D not certain. With 1 base removed from V and 2 bases from J, the gap between germline ends came to 9 bases. This CDR3 spans 14 amino acids. Germline V gene lookup returns CDR1 SGHVS and CDR2 FNYEAQ. The CDR3 protein is CASSLGSTTYEQYF. CDR3 coding DNA: TGTGCCAGCAGCTTAGGAAGTACCACCTACGAGCAGTACTTC.

This clonotype was found many times. This chain links TRBV12-3 or TRBV12-4 with TRBJ2-1, with D unclear. The CDR3 length is 12 residues. The V gene lost 6 bases and the J gene lost 0 bases, with 3 bases spanning the gap. The CDR3 is CASSLSYNEQFF. As DNA, the CDR3 is TGTGCCAGCAGCCTCTCCTACAATGAGCAGTTCTTC.